This paragraph reports one T cell receptor beta chain. Its cognate antigen is unknown. Germline values: CDR1 MNHNY, CDR2 SVGAGI (reference sequence). The CDR3 runs to 15 residues. V shed 0 bases and J shed 4 bases, with 12 bases lying between them. This record belongs to a study of cytomegalovirus exposure and HLA in healthy donors. General study findings and limits: It was reported that TCR beta sequences correctly inferred the HLA-A and HLA-B alleles for most subjects.

The PCR was carried out with 60 Vbeta primers and 13 Jbeta primers. TCRdb's table, derived via immunoSEQ multiplex PCR, lists solely in-frame clones and lacks some. Among some 130,000 clones listed, about 86% were seen once. This sequence joins TRBV6-6 and TRBJ1-2; D ambiguous. The sequencing sample was made of PBMCs. This receptor was identified in a man younger than 30 in good health and CMV-seronegative. The DNA for the CDR3 is TGTGCCAGCAGTTACTCGATCAGATCAATCTATGGCTACACCTTC. It yields the protein CASSYSIRSIYGYTF.